This TCR beta chain derives from a study of T cell repertoires in cytomegalovirus infection. Study-wide findings and caveats: CMV-specific TCR beta clonotypes restricted by HLA-C were the ones dominating the ex vivo response.

MiXCR, applied by TCRdb to the reads, yields one record per CDR3 protein. The sample lists about 600,000 distinct CDR3 sequences, around 24% occurring once. V shed 2 bases and J 4 bases; nucleotides not matched to a gene: 10. Germline-derived CDR1 and CDR2 are MNHEY and SVGEGT. The CDR3 loop spans 17 amino acids. With respect to this clonotype: Antigen unknown.

The sample comprised CD8+ T cells from PBMCs. This sequence originates from a human donor in good health (CMV status not recorded). Some clones in this sample may be carry-over from other donors' samples. The V call is TRBV6-2 or TRBV6-3, the J call TRBJ2-3; TRBD2 aligns across 9 bases. CDR3 sequence reads: CASSYVGGGGAADTQYF. The CDR3, as DNA: TGTGCCAGCAGTTACGTTGGGGGCGGGGGGGCCGCAGATACGCAGTATTTT.